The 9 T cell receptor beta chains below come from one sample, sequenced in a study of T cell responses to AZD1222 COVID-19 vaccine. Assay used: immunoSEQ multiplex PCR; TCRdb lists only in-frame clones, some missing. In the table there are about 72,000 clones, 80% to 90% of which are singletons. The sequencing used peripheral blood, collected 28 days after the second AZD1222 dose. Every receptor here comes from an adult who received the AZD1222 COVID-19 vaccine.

This CDR3 reads CASSLTESGNTIYF. In DNA form, the CDR3 reads TGTGCCAGCAGCTTAACAGAGTCTGGAAACACCATATATTTT. The chain carries TRBV13 and TRBJ1-3; D unclear. The CDR3 runs 14 residues. Germline loops: CDR1 PRHDT, CDR2 FYEKMQ (reference sequence). Deletions cut 2 bases from V and 1 base from J, with 6 bases between.

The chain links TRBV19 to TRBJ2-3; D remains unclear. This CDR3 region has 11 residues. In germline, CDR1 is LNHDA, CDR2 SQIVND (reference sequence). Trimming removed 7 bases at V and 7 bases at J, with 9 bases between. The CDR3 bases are TGTGCCAGTACCCACGAGTATACGCAGTATTTT. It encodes CASTHEYTQYF.

The CDR3 sequence is CASSFVAGGDYNEQFF. The CDR3 region has the DNA TGTGCCAGCAGCTTCGTAGCGGGCGGGGATTACAATGAGCAGTTCTTC. The chain uses TRBV7-2 and TRBJ2-1; 7 bases fit TRBD2. Germline lookup yields CDR1 SGHTA and CDR2 FQGNSA. The CDR3 has 16 amino acids. V lost 3 bases to trimming and J lost 4 bases; unmatched junction nucleotides: 9.

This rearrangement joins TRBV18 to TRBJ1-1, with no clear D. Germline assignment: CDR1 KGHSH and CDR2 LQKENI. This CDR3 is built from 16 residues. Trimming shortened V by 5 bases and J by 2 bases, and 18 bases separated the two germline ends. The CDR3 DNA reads TGTGCCAGCTCAGGATCCGGGAGTAGATCTAACACTGAAGCTTTCTTT. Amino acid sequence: CASSGSGSRSNTEAFF.

CDR3 residues: CASSRTATNTEAFF. The DNA of the CDR3 is TGCGCCAGCTCCCGCACAGCAACGAACACTGAAGCTTTCTTT. The chain is built from TRBV10-1 and TRBJ1-1; D is ambiguous. The CDR3 is 14 amino acids. CDR1 WNHNN and CDR2 SYGVQD come from the germline V gene (reference sequence). The ends were cut back, 8 bases at V and 1 base at J, with 14 bases in the middle.

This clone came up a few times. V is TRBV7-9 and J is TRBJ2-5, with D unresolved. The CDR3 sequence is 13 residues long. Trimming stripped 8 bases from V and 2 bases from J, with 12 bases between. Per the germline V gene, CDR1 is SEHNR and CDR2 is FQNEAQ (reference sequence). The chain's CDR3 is CASERGRQETQYF. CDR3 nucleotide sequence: TGTGCCAGCGAGAGAGGTCGGCAAGAGACCCAGTACTTC.

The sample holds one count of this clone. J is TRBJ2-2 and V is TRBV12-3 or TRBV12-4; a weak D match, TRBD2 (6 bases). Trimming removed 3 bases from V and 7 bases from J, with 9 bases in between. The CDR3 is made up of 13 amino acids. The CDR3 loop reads CASSLVGGGELFF. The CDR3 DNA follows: TGTGCCAGCAGTTTGGTGGGGGGCGGGGAGCTGTTTTTT.

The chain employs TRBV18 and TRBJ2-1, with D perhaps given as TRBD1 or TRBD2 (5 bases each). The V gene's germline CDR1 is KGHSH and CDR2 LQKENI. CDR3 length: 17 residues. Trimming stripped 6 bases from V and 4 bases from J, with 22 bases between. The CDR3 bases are TGTGCCAGCTCCTCCGGACTTATGGAGTGGGGGTACAATGAGCAGTTCTTC. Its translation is CASSSGLMEWGYNEQFF.

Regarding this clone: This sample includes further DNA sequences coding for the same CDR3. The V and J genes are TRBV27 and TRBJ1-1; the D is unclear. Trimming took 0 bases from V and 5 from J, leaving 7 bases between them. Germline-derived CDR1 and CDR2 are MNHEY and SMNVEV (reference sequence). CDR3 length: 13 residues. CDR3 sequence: CASSLSYGTEAFF. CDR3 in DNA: TGTGCCAGCAGTTTATCCTATGGGACTGAAGCTTTCTTT.